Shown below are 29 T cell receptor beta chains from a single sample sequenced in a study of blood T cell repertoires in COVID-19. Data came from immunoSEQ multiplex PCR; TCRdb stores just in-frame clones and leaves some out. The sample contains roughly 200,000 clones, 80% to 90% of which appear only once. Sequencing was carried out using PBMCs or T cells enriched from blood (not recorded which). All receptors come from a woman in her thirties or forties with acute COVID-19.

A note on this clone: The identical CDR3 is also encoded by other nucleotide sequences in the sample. CDR3 loop: CASSLRGGEQYF. The CDR3 bases are TGTGCCAGCAGCCTCAGGGGTGGGGAGCAGTACTTC. This chain uses TRBV6-5 with TRBJ2-7, with D possibly matching TRBD1 (6 bases). Trimming stripped 6 bases from V and 7 bases from J, with 13 bases between. The CDR3 is made up of 12 amino acids. Germline-derived CDR1 and CDR2 are MNHEY and SVGAGI.

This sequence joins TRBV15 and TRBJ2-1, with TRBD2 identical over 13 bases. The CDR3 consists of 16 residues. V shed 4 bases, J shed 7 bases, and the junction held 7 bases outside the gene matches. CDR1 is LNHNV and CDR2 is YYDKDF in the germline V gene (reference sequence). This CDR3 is CATSKIRLAGGNEQFF. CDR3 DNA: TGTGCCACCAGCAAGATCCGACTAGCGGGAGGTAATGAGCAGTTCTTC.

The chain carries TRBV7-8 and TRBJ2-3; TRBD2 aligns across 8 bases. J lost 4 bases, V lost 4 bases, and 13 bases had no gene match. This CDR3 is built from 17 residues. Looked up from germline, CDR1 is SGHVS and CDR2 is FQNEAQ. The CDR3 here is CASSSRNRPAGADTQYF. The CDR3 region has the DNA TGTGCCAGCAGCTCCCGGAATCGGCCAGCGGGAGCAGATACGCAGTATTTT.

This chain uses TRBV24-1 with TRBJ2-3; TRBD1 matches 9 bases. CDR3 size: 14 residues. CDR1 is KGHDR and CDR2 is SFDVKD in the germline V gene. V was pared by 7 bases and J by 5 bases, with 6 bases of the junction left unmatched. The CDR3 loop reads CATSTGQGIDTQYF. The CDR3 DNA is TGTGCCACCAGCACGGGACAGGGAATAGATACGCAGTATTTT.

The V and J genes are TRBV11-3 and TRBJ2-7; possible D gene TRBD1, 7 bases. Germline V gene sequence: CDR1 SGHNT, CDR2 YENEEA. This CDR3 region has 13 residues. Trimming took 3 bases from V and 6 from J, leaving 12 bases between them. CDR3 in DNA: TGTGCCAGCAGCTTGGGAGGACAGGCCGAGCAGTACTTC. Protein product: CASSLGGQAEQYF. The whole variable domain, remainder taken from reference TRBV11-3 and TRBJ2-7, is EAGVVQSPRYKIIEKKQPVAFWCNPISGHNTLYWYLQNLGQGPELLIRYENEEAVDDSQLPKDRFSAERLKGVDSTLKIQPAELGDSAVYLCASSLGGQAEQYFGPGTRLTVT.

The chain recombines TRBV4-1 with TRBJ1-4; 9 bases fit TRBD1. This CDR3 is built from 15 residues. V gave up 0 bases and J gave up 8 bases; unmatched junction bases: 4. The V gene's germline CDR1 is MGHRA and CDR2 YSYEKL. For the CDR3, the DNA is TGCGCCAGCAGCCAAGAGGACAGGGGCCGGGAAAAACTGTTTTTT. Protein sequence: CASSQEDRGREKLFF.

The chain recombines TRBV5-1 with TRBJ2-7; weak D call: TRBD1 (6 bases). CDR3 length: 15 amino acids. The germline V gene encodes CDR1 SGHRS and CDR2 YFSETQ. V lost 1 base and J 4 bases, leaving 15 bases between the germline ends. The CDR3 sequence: CASSLLPRDIYEQYF. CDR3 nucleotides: TGCGCCAGCAGCTTGTTACCTCGGGACATTTACGAGCAGTACTTC.

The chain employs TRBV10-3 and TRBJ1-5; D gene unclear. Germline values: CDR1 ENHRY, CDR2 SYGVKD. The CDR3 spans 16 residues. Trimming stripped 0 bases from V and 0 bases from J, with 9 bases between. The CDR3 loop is CAISESSYYSNQPQHF. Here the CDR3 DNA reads TGTGCCATCAGTGAGTCGTCCTATTATAGCAATCAGCCCCAGCATTTT.

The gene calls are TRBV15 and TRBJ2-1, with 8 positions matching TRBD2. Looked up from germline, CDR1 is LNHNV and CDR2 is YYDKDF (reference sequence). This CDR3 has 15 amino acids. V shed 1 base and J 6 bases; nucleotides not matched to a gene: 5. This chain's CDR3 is CATSRGGLGTNEQFF. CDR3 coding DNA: TGTGCCACCAGCAGAGGGGGACTAGGAACCAATGAGCAGTTCTTC.

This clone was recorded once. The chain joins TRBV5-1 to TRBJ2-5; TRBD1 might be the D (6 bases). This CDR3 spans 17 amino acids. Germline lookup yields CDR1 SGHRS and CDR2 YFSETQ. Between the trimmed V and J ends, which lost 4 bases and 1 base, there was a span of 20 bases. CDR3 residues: CASSLTGTLRGQETQYF. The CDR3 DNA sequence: TGCGCCAGCAGCCTGACCGGGACACTAAGGGGCCAAGAGACCCAGTACTTC. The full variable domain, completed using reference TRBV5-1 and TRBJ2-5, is KAGVTQTPRYLIKTRGQQVTLSCSPISGHRSVSWYQQTPGQGLQFLFEYFSETQRNKGNFPGRFSGRQFSNSRSEMNVSTLELGDSALYLCASSLTGTLRGQETQYFGPGTRLLVL.

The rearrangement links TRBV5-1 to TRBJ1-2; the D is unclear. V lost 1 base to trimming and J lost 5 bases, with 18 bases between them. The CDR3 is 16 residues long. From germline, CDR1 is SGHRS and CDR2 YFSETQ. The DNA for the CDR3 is TGCGCCAGCAGCTTGCCTAATACGGAGGATGGGTATGGCTACACCTTC. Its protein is CASSLPNTEDGYGYTF.

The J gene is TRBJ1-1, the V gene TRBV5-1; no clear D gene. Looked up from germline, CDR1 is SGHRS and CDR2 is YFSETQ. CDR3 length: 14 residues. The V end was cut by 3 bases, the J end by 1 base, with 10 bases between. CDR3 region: CASSYKDTNTEAFF. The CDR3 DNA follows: TGCGCCAGCAGCTACAAAGACACGAACACTGAAGCTTTCTTT. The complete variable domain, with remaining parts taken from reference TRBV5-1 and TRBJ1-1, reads KAGVTQTPRYLIKTRGQQVTLSCSPISGHRSVSWYQQTPGQGLQFLFEYFSETQRNKGNFPGRFSGRQFSNSRSEMNVSTLELGDSALYLCASSYKDTNTEAFFGQGTRLTVV.

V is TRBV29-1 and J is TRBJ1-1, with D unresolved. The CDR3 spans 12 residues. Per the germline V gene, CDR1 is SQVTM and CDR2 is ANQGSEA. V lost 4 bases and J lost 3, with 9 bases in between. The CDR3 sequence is CSVGGLDTEAFF. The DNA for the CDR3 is TGCAGCGTTGGAGGACTCGACACTGAAGCTTTCTTT. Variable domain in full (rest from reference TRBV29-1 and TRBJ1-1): SAVISQKPSRDICQRGTSLTIQCQVDSQVTMMFWYRQQPGQSLTLIATANQGSEATYESGFVIDKFPISRPNLTFSTLTVSNMSPEDSSIYLCSVGGLDTEAFFGQGTRLTVV.

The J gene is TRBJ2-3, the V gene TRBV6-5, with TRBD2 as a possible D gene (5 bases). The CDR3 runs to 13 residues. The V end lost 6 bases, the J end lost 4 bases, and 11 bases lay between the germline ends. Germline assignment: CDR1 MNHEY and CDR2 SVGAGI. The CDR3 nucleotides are TGTGCCAGCAGCCAGTGGGAGTCAGATACGCAGTATTTT. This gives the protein CASSQWESDTQYF.

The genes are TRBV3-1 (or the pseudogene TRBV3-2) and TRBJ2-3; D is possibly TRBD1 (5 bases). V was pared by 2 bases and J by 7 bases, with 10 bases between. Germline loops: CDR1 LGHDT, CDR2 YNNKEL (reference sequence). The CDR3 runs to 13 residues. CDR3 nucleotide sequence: TGTGCCAGCAGCCAAAAAAGGGGAAATACGCAGTATTTT. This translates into CASSQKRGNTQYF.

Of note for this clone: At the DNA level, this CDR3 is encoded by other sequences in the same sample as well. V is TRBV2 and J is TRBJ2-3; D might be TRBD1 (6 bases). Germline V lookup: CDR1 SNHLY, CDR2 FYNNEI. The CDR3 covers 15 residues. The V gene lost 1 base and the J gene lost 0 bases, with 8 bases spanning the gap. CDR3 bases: TGTGCCAGCAGTGAAGGGGGGCTTAGCACAGATACGCAGTATTTT. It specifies CASSEGGLSTDTQYF.

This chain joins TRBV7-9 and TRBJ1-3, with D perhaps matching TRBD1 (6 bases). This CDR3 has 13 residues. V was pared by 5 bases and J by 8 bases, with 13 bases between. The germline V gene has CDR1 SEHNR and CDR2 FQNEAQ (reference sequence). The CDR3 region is CASSVQGVDTIYF. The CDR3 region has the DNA TGTGCCAGCAGCGTACAGGGTGTAGACACCATATATTTT.

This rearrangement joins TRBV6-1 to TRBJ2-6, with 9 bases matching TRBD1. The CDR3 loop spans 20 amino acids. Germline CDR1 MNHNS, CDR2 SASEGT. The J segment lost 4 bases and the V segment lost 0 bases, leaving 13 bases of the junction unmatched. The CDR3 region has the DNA TGTGCCAGCAGTGAAGCCACCGGGACAGGGATCGGGCCCGGGGCCAACGTCCTGACTTTC. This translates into CASSEATGTGIGPGANVLTF.

CDR3: CASSVVGGDTGELFF. The CDR3 DNA reads TGTGCCAGCAGCGTAGTAGGGGGAGACACCGGGGAGCTGTTTTTT. The chain uses TRBV9 and TRBJ2-2; TRBD1 might be the D (6 bases). CDR3 size: 15 residues. V shed 0 bases and J shed 3 bases, with 9 bases lying between them. CDR1 SGDLS and CDR2 YYNGEE come from the germline V gene.

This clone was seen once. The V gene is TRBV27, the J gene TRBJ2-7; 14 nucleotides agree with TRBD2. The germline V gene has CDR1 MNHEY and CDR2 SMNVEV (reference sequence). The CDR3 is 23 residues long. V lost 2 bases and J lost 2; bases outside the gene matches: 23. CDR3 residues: CASSLAGTRRTSGRRFWPYEQYF. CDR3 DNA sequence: TGTGCCAGCAGTTTAGCTGGAACCCGAAGGACTAGCGGGAGGAGATTTTGGCCCTACGAGCAGTACTTC.

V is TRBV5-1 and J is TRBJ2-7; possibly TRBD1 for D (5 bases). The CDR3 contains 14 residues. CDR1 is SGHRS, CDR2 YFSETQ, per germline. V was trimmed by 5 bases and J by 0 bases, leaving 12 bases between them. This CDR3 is CASSFGQPSYEQYF. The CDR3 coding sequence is TGCGCCAGCAGTTTTGGACAACCCTCCTACGAGCAGTACTTC.

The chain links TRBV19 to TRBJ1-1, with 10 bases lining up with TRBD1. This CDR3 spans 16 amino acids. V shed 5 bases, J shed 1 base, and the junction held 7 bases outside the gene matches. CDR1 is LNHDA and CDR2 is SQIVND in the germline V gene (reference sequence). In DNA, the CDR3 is TGTGCCAGTAGTGCCGACAGGGGGCAGGCGAACACTGAAGCTTTCTTT. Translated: CASSADRGQANTEAFF.

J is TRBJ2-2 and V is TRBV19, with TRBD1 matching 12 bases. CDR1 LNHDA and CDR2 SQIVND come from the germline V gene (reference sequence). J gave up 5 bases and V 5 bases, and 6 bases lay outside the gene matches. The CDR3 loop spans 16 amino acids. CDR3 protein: CASSVGTGGATGELFF. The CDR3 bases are TGTGCCAGTAGTGTTGGGACAGGGGGCGCGACCGGGGAGCTGTTTTTT.

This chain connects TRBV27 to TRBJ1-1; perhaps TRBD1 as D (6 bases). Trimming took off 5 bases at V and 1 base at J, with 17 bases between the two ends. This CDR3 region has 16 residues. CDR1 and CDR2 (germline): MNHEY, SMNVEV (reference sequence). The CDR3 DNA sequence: TGTGCCAGCAGTCCCCATAGAGGACAGTCGAACACTGAAGCTTTCTTT. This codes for CASSPHRGQSNTEAFF.

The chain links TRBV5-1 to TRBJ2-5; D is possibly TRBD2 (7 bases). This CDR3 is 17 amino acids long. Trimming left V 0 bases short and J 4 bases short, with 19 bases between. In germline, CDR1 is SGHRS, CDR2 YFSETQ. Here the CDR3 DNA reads TGCGCCAGCAGCTTGGAATATGGGGGGGCCCTTTCAGAGACCCAGTACTTC. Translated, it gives CASSLEYGGALSETQYF.

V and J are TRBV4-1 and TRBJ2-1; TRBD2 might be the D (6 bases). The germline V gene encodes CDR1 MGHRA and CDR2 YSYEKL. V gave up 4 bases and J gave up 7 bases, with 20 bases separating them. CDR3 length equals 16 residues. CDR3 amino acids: CASSPDRSAGRNEQFF. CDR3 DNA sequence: TGCGCCAGCAGCCCGGACCGGTCGGCGGGAAGAAATGAGCAGTTCTTC.

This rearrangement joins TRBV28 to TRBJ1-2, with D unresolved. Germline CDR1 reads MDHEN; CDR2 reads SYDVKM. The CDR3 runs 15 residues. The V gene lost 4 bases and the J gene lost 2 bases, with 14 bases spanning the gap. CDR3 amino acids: CASSSGVQSNYGYTF. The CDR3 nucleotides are TGTGCCAGCAGTTCCGGGGTGCAATCCAACTATGGCTACACCTTC.

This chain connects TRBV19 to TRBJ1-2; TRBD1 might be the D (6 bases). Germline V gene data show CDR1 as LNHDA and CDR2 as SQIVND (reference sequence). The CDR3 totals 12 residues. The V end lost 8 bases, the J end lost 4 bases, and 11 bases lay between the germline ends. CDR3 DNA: TGTGCCAGTGGACAGCAGCTCTATGGCTACACCTTC. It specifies CASGQQLYGYTF.

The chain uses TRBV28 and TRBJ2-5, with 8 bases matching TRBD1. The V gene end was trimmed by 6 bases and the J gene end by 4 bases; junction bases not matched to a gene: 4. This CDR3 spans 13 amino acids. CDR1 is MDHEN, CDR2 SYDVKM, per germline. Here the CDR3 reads CASSDRGRETQYF. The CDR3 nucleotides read TGTGCCAGCAGCGACAGGGGCCGAGAGACCCAGTACTTC.